This TCR beta chain derives from a study of long-term antiretroviral therapy in people with HIV. Running of the v3.0 immunoSEQ assay took place at survey level. Some clones are missing from TCRdb's copy, which holds only in-frame ones; the method was immunoSEQ multiplex PCR. The sample has approximately 16,000 clones, 78% seen once; the top ten hold about 13%. The starting material was unsorted PBMCs, obtained 3.2 years after starting antiretroviral therapy. The sequence derives from a woman in her 40s with HIV.

CDR3 bases: TGTGCCAGCTCATCAACGGGACAGGGAGCCCCGAACACTGAAGCTTTCTTT. Protein: CASSSTGQGAPNTEAFF. The gene calls are TRBV18 and TRBJ1-1, with TRBD1 identical over 9 bases. Germline CDR1 and CDR2: KGHSH and LQKENI. The CDR3 contains 17 residues. Germline trimming cut 5 bases from V and 1 base from J; bases unmatched to any gene: 11.